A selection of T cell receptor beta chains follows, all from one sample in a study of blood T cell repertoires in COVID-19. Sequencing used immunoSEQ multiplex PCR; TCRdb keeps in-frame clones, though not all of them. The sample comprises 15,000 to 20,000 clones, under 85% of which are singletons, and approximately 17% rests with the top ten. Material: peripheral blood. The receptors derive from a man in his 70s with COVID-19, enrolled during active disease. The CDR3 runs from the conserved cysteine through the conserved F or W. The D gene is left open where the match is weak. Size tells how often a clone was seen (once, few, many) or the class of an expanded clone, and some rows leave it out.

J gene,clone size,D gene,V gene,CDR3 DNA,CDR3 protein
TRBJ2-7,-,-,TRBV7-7,TGTGCTAGCAGCTTATCACAGGGCTACGAGCAGTACTTC,CASSLSQGYEQYF
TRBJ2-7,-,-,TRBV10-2,TGCGCCAGCTCCGGGAGCAGGTCCTTTCAATACGAGCAGTACTTC,CASSGSRSFQYEQYF
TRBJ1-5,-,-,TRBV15,TGTGCCACCAGCAGGGACAGAAGCCACAATCAGCCCCAGCATTTT,CATSRDRSHNQPQHF
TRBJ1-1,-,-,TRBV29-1,TGCAGCGCGTACAAGGGGGACGGAGACACTGAAGCTTTCTTT,CSAYKGDGDTEAFF
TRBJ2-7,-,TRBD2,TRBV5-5,TGTGCCAGCAGCTTTGGACTAGCGGGAGGCTCGGGGAGCCACTTC,CASSFGLAGGSGSHF
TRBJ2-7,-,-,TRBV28,TGTGCCAGCAACAATAGGGGGGGTTCCTACGAGCAGTACTTC,CASNNRGGSYEQYF
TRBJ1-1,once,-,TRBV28,TGTGCCAGCAGTTTATTAGGACTGATGAACACTGAAGCTTTCTTT,CASSLLGLMNTEAFF
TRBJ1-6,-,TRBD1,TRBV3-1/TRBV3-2,TGTGCCAGCAGCGATGTCGGACAGGGGGTTTCACCCCTCCACTTT,CASSDVGQGVSPLHF
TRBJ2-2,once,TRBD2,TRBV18,TGTGCCAGCTCCCGGACTAGCGGGAGGCCAAACACCGGGGAGCTGTTTTTT,CASSRTSGRPNTGELFF
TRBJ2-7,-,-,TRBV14,TGTGCCAGCAGCCAAGTAAGGACAGTTCGATACGAGCAGTACTTC,CASSQVRTVRYEQYF
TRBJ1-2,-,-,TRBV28,TGTGCCAGCAGTCCCGACAGGCCACGGGGCTACACCTTC,CASSPDRPRGYTF
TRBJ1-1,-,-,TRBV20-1,TGCAGTGCTAGGAGGAACACTGAAGCTTTCTTT,CSARRNTEAFF
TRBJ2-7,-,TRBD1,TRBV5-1,TGCGCCAGCAGCCCTGGTGGGACAGGAGGCTACGAGCAGTACTTC,CASSPGGTGGYEQYF
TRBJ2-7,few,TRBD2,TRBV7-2,TGTGCCAGCAGCTTAGCCCGGGGGGGAACCTACGAGCAGTACTTC,CASSLARGGTYEQYF
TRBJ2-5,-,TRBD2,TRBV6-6,TGTGCCAGCAGTACGAGCGGGAACCAAGAGACCCAGTACTTC,CASSTSGNQETQYF
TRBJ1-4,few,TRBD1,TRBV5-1,TGCGCCAGCAGCAACACAGGGGGCGCCCTAGAAAAACTGTTTTTT,CASSNTGGALEKLFF
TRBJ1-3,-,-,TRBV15,TGTGCCACCAGCAGTACATGGGCCGGAAACACCATATATTTT,CATSSTWAGNTIYF
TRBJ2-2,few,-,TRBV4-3,TGCGCCAGCAGCCAGGCTCCCGGCAGGCCCGGGGAGCTGTTTTTT,CASSQAPGRPGELFF
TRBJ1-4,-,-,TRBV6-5,TGTGCCAGCAGTCGGGAAAGTAATGAAAAACTGTTTTTT,CASSRESNEKLFF
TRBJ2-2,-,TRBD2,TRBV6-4,TGTGCCAGCAGTGGGACTAGCGTATCCGGGGAGCTGTTTTTT,CASSGTSVSGELFF
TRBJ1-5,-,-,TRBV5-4,TGTGCCAGCAGCTTGGCGGGAGGGTATAGCAATCAGCCCCAGCATTTT,CASSLAGGYSNQPQHF
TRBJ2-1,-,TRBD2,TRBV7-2,TGTGCCAGCAGCTTAAGGGTTGTGGGGGGGTTCAATGAGCAGTTCTTC,CASSLRVVGGFNEQFF
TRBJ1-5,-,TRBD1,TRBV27,TGTGCCAGCAGCAGAGGGACAGGCGTTAGCAATCAGCCCCAGCATTTT,CASSRGTGVSNQPQHF
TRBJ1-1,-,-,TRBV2,TGTGCCAGCAGTTCCGGACAGAACACTGAAGCTTTCTTT,CASSSGQNTEAFF
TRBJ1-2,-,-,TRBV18,TGTGCCAGCTCACCCGCCTACCATCTGTCCTATGGCTACACCTTC,CASSPAYHLSYGYTF
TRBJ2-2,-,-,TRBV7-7,TGTGCCAGCAGTTCCAGGGGCGGGGAGCTGTTTTTT,CASSSRGGELFF
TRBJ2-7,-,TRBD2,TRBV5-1,TGCGCCAGCAGCTTGGGAACTGGACTAGCGACCTACGAGCAGTACTTC,CASSLGTGLATYEQYF
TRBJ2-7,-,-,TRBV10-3,TGTGCCATCAGTGAGTCGCGCCAGGGTCGGAACGAGCAGTACTTC,CAISESRQGRNEQYF
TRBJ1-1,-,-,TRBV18,TGTGCCAGCTCAGACAGGTTGAGTACGGCGAGGGGCACTGAAGCTTTCTTT,CASSDRLSTARGTEAFF
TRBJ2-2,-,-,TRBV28,TGTGCCAGCAGTTTTCCAGGGTTAGGCACCGGGGAGCTGTTTTTT,CASSFPGLGTGELFF
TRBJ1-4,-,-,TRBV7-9,TGTGCCAGCAGCTTAGTAGTGGAAAAACTGTTTTTT,CASSLVVEKLFF
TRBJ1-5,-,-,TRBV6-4,TGTGCCAGCAGTTCAGGCGGGGGCCAGCCCCAGCATTTT,CASSSGGGQPQHF
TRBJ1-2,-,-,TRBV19,TGTGCCAGTAGTACGACTGTTGGCTACACCTTC,CASSTTVGYTF
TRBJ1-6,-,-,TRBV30,TGTGCCTGGAGTGTATACGGGGCCTATAATTCACCCCTCCACTTT,CAWSVYGAYNSPLHF
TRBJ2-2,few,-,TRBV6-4,TGTGCCAGCAGTGCCTCCCCGGGCACCGGGGAGCTGTTTTTT,CASSASPGTGELFF
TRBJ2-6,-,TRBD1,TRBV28,TGTGCCAGCAGTCGCAGGACAGGGAGGGCCAACGTCCTGACTTTC,CASSRRTGRANVLTF
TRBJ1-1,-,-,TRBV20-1,TGCAGTGCTAGTGTTGGTAACATGAACACTGAAGCTTTCTTT,CSASVGNMNTEAFF
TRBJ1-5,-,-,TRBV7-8,TGTGCCAGCAGCCCGTTATCGCAGCCCCAGCATTTT,CASSPLSQPQHF